This TCR beta chain was observed in a study of type 1 regulatory T cells (dated by TCRdb to about 2021). As for the study more broadly: The study characterized an in vitro protocol that generated a Tr1-enriched, alloantigen-specific CD4 T cell product named T-allo10. T-allo10 was being evaluated clinically in patients with hematological malignancies who were receiving allogeneic hematopoietic stem cell transplantation.

This sample was sequenced with an Illumina MiSeq. TCRdb's own reprocessing of the public reads used fastp at Q25 and MiXCR and kept productive beta chains. Entries are consolidated by CDR3 protein sequence, retaining the most common genes and DNA. For this sample there are some 71,000 distinct CDR3 sequences; less than 25% appear just once. Under 8.5% of the sample goes to the ten largest clones. This clonotype is large (0.1 to 1%) in terms of sample share. Its antigen is unknown. No much larger clone exists at a distance of one base, and base qualities are not known. A distance of 12 bases separates the germline ends of V and J, which lose 3 bases and 1 base respectively. The germline V gene yields SGHTA for CDR1 and FQGNSA for CDR2. The CDR3 spans 15 residues, from the cysteine through the phenylalanine. Kept here is only the CDR3 DNA, which spans 45 bases and is read in frame from base 1. Study-level results and caveats: Compared with non-Tr1 cells, Tr1 cells had a narrower TCR repertoire, and the study took this difference to reflect clonal expansion driven by alloantigen.

The chain employs TRBV7-2 and TRBJ2-5; D gene: possibly TRBD2, on 5 matching bases. This clonotype was sampled from a human donor in good health. Material for sequencing was cultured type 1 regulatory T (Tr1) cells, either the whole culture or a sorted fraction (not recorded which). The label giving this sample's cell subset or site can be read as: type 1 regulatory T cells sorted from the T-allo10 product. This receptor has the CDR3 CASSFQASGQETQYF. DNA sequence: TGTGCCAGCAGCTTTCAGGCCAGCGGCCAAGAGACCCAGTACTTC.